This entry describes one T cell receptor (beta chain). This record belongs to a study of blood T cell repertoires in COVID-19. Overall study: The study drew acute and convalescent COVID-19 samples from the United States, Italy and Spain. T cells, B-cell-depleted T cells, or PBMCs supplied cDNA or gDNA.

CDR3 length: 15 amino acids. The V end was cut by 5 bases, the J end by 4 bases, with 18 bases between. CDR1 is SNHLY, CDR2 FYNNEI, per germline. Study processing details: Reference gene primer amplification gave nucleated cell count estimates. Measured with immunoSEQ multiplex PCR; TCRdb has only the in-frame clones, and not every one. V, J and clone size are taken as reported in that table, and D and trimming were inferred from the DNA itself. The data show 65,000 to 80,000 clones, over 85% seen once. The sample was peripheral blood. The chain carries TRBV2 and TRBJ2-7; TRBD1 might be the D (6 bases). The TCR was taken from a human donor in a cohort sampled during active COVID-19. CDR3 DNA: TGTGCCAGCAGTATACAGGGTTGGGGTTTGTACGAGCAGTACTTC. It yields the protein CASSIQGWGLYEQYF.